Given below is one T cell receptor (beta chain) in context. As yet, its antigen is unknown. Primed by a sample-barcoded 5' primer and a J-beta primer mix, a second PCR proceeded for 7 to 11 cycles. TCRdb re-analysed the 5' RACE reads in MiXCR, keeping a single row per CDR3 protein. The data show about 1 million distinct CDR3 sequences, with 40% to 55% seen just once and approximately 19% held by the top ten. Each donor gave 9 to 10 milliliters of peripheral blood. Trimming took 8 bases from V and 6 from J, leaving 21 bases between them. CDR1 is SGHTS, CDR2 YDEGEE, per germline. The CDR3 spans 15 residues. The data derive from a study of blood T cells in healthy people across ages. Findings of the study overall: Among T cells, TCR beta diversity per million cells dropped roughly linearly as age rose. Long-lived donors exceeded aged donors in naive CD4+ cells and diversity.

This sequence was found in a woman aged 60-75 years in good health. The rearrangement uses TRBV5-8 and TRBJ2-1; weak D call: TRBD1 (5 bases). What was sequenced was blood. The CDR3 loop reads CARKTREGNANEQFF. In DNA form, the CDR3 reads TGTGCCAGGAAAACCAGGGAAGGGAATGCCAATGAGCAGTTCTTC.